These 28 T cell receptor beta chains were all obtained from the same sample, sequenced in a study of identical twins. TCRdb ran MiXCR on the 5' RACE reads and lists one entry per CDR3 protein. The sample has roughly 500,000 distinct CDR3 sequences; 22% are singletons. These data are also associated with another study on T cells expressing NK-cell markers.

Sample: CD4+ T cells sorted from blood. The origin of the receptors is a woman aged 18-29 years in good health.

The chain employs TRBV20-1 and TRBJ2-3, with D possibly matching TRBD1 (6 bases). CDR3 length: 16 residues. In germline, CDR1 is DFQATT, CDR2 SNEGSKA (reference sequence). V was trimmed by 5 bases and J by 2 bases, leaving 20 bases between them. CDR3: CSAVNRDNSLTDTQYF. The CDR3, as DNA: TGCAGTGCTGTAAACCGGGACAATTCCCTCACAGATACGCAGTATTTT.

This clonotype has a handful of counts. The rearrangement uses TRBV20-1 and TRBJ1-5, with D perhaps matching TRBD1 (6 bases). Between the trimmed V and J ends, which lost 5 bases and 1 base, there was a span of 12 bases. Germline V gene sequence: CDR1 DFQATT, CDR2 SNEGSKA (reference sequence). This CDR3 spans 14 amino acids. CDR3 sequence: CSAVEGTSNQPQHF. The CDR3 nucleotides are TGCAGTGCTGTTGAGGGGACAAGCAATCAGCCCCAGCATTTT.

This clonotype has just a few counts. The V gene is TRBV10-3, the J gene TRBJ1-4; tentatively, D is TRBD1 (5 bases). The CDR3 spans 14 residues. Trimming pared 3 bases from V and 8 bases from J, leaving 13 bases between. Germline loops: CDR1 ENHRY, CDR2 SYGVKD. CDR3 amino acids: CAISDGRKGEKLFF. The DNA for the CDR3 is TGTGCCATCAGTGACGGTCGTAAGGGGGAAAAACTGTTTTTT.

This clonotype has just a few counts. The chain uses TRBV6-5 and TRBJ2-5, with 9 bases aligning to TRBD2. The junction had 1 base not matched to a gene; V was cut back by 4 bases and J by 4 bases. This CDR3 comprises 13 residues. Looked up from germline, CDR1 is MNHEY and CDR2 is SVGAGI. CDR3 coding DNA: TGTGCCAGCAGTTGGGGACTAGCAGAGACCCAGTACTTC. This gives the protein CASSWGLAETQYF.

The V call is TRBV6-1, the J call TRBJ1-1, with D unresolved. The CDR3 extends over 13 amino acids. Germline CDR1 is MNHNS and CDR2 is SASEGT. Between the trimmed V and J ends, which lost 3 bases and 1 base, there was a span of 6 bases. The CDR3 region has the DNA TGTGCCAGCAGTGACCGACAGAACACTGAAGCTTTCTTT. It encodes CASSDRQNTEAFF.

This sequence joins TRBV10-3 and TRBJ2-4; 7 positions match TRBD1. The ends lost 3 bases at V and 2 bases at J; junction bases unmatched: 4. Germline V lookup: CDR1 ENHRY, CDR2 SYGVKD. The CDR3 length is 15 residues. The CDR3 DNA reads as TGTGCCATCAGTGATACGACAGGGCCCAAAAACATTCAGTACTTC. The encoded protein is CAISDTTGPKNIQYF.

This sequence joins TRBV10-1 and TRBJ2-2; D remains unclear. Trimming took 7 bases from V and 1 from J, leaving 10 bases between them. The CDR3 has 14 amino acids. Germline V lookup: CDR1 WNHNN, CDR2 SYGVQD (reference sequence). The CDR3 here is CASTLALNTGELFF. The CDR3 DNA sequence: TGCGCCAGCACCTTAGCCCTGAACACCGGGGAGCTGTTTTTT.

This clonotype was observed a few times. The chain combines TRBV5-5 with TRBJ2-1; D not certain. Trimming stripped 2 bases from V and 7 bases from J, with 7 bases between. Germline V gene data show CDR1 as SGHKS and CDR2 as YYEKEE (reference sequence). The CDR3 is 12 amino acids. The DNA for the CDR3 is TGTGCCAGCAGCTTTGTAAGGAATGAGCAGTTCTTC. Its translation is CASSFVRNEQFF.

This clonotype has a handful of counts. The CDR3: CASSSVGGLPKDEQFF. As DNA, the CDR3 is TGTGCCAGCAGTTCCGTTGGGGGCCTCCCAAAGGATGAGCAGTTCTTC. The chain links TRBV2 to TRBJ2-1; tentative D call: TRBD1 (6 bases). Germline-derived CDR1 and CDR2 are SNHLY and FYNNEI. Trimming pared 5 bases from V and 8 bases from J, leaving 22 bases between. The CDR3 runs 16 residues.

The chain employs TRBV11-3 and TRBJ2-4; D uncertain. CDR1 is SGHNT and CDR2 is YENEEA in the germline V gene. The CDR3 contains 16 residues. Deletions cut 2 bases from V and 1 base from J, with 12 bases between. The CDR3 nucleotides are TGTGCCAGCAGCTTAAAGAGTGTCGCTGCCAAAAACATTCAGTACTTC. Amino acid sequence: CASSLKSVAAKNIQYF.

V and J are TRBV6-1 and TRBJ2-2, with 9 bases that match TRBD2. CDR3 length: 13 residues. Germline V lookup: CDR1 MNHNS, CDR2 SASEGT. CDR3 sequence: CATMLAGLGELFF. CDR3 nucleotides: TGTGCTACCATGCTAGCGGGACTTGGGGAGCTGTTTTTT.

V usage is TRBV20-1 and J usage is TRBJ2-1; D is possibly TRBD2 (6 bases). V was cut by 3 bases and J by 8 bases, with 11 bases left in between. The germline CDR1 and CDR2 sequences are DFQATT and SNEGSKA (reference sequence). This CDR3 comprises 12 residues. The CDR3 coding sequence is TGCAGTGCTAGTCGGGACTCCGATGAGCAGTTCTTC. Its protein is CSASRDSDEQFF.

The chain uses TRBV12-5 and TRBJ2-2, with D hard to call. The CDR3 spans 13 residues. Germline loops: CDR1 LGHNT, CDR2 FRNRAP. V was cut by 5 bases and J by 3 bases, with 7 bases left in between. CDR3 DNA: TGTGCTAGTGGTCCTTCGTACACCGGGGAGCTGTTTTTT. Translated, it gives CASGPSYTGELFF. Complete variable domain (other parts from reference TRBV12-5 and TRBJ2-2): DARVTQTPRHKVTEMGQEVTMRCQPILGHNTVFWYRQTMMQGLELLAYFRNRAPLDDSGMPKDRFSAEMPDATLATLKIQPSEPRDSAVYFCASGPSYTGELFFGEGSRLTVL.

The gene calls are TRBV6-2 or TRBV6-3 and TRBJ1-5; D is possibly TRBD1 (5 bases). The germline CDR1 and CDR2 sequences are MNHEY and SVGEGT. Trimming stripped 2 bases from V and 5 bases from J, with 13 bases between. The CDR3 is 15 residues long. CDR3 DNA sequence: TGTGCCAGCAGTTACAAGGGGCAGCGGGATCAGCCCCAGCATTTT. This codes for CASSYKGQRDQPQHF.

This rearrangement joins TRBV4-3 to TRBJ2-1; no clear D gene. Looked up from germline, CDR1 is LGHNA and CDR2 is YSLEER. The V end lost 0 bases, the J end lost 10 bases, and 10 bases lay between the germline ends. CDR3 length: 13 amino acids. The CDR3 region is CASSQDSHREQFF. For the CDR3, the DNA is TGCGCCAGCAGCCAAGATAGCCATCGAGAGCAGTTCTTC.

The chain employs TRBV20-1 and TRBJ2-3, with 10 positions matching TRBD2. Germline V gives CDR1 DFQATT, CDR2 SNEGSKA (reference sequence). The CDR3 spans 14 residues. J lost 4 bases, V lost 3 bases, and 4 bases had no gene match. The CDR3: CSASTGTSADTQYF. The CDR3 DNA reads TGCAGTGCTAGTACCGGGACTAGCGCAGATACGCAGTATTTT.

The genes are TRBV11-2 and TRBJ2-7; 10 bases line up with TRBD2. Losses at the gene ends were 5 bases for V and 4 bases for J; bases not matched to a gene: 11. Germline V gene lookup returns CDR1 SGHAT and CDR2 FQNNGV. This CDR3 comprises 16 residues. CDR3 sequence reads: CASSQAGTSASYEQYF. CDR3 nucleotide sequence: TGTGCCAGCAGCCAAGCCGGGACTAGCGCCTCGTACGAGCAGTACTTC.

The genes are TRBV3-1 and TRBJ1-5, with D maybe TRBD1 (5 bases). Germline CDR1 and CDR2: LGHDT and YNNKEL (reference sequence). The CDR3 contains 14 residues. The V and J ends lost 2 bases and 5 bases respectively, with 10 bases between them. CDR3 sequence: CASSQQGWDQPQHF. CDR3 sequence (DNA): TGTGCCAGCAGCCAACAGGGATGGGATCAGCCCCAGCATTTT. Complete variable domain (other parts from reference TRBV3-1 and TRBJ1-5): DTAVSQTPKYLVTQMGNDKSIKCEQNLGHDTMYWYKQDSKKFLKIMFSYNNKELIINETVPNRFSPKSPDKAHLNLHINSLELGDSAVYFCASSQQGWDQPQHFGDGTRLSIL.

This clonotype occurred a few times. The V gene is TRBV20-1, the J gene TRBJ1-2, with D tentatively TRBD1 (5 bases). V was shortened by 3 bases and J by 1 base, with 21 bases between the two germline ends. CDR1 and CDR2 from the germline V gene are DFQATT and SNEGSKA (reference sequence). The CDR3 extends over 17 amino acids. In DNA form, the CDR3 reads TGCAGTGCTAGTCGGGCAGGGATGGTAACCTTTAACTATGGCTACACCTTC. As protein: CSASRAGMVTFNYGYTF.

This chain links TRBV5-1 with TRBJ2-5, with 8 nucleotides matching TRBD2. Germline CDR1 and CDR2: SGHRS and YFSETQ. The length of the CDR3 is 15 residues. After removal of 0 bases from V and 5 bases from J, the junction contained 6 bases not matched to a gene. DNA of the CDR3: TGCGCCAGCAGCTTGGTGGCGGGAGGTTTGGAGACCCAGTACTTC. Translation: CASSLVAGGLETQYF.

The V call is TRBV20-1, the J call TRBJ1-5; D remains ambiguous. Trimming left V 3 bases short and J 6 bases short, with 9 bases between. CDR1 is DFQATT and CDR2 is SNEGSKA in the germline V gene (reference sequence). This CDR3 spans 12 amino acids. The CDR3 sequence is CSASAGGQPQHF. The CDR3 bases are TGCAGTGCTAGCGCAGGAGGTCAGCCCCAGCATTTT.

This clonotype was observed many times. CDR3 in DNA: TGTGCCAGCAGTTTTTGGGACAGGTCCGTTGAAGCTTTCTTT. This sequence encodes CASSFWDRSVEAFF. The V and J genes are TRBV12-3 or TRBV12-4 and TRBJ1-1; 8 bases are a match to TRBD1. The CDR3 covers 14 residues. V gave up 3 bases and J gave up 7 bases; unmatched junction bases: 7.

CDR3 nucleotide sequence: TGTGCCAGCAGCTTCTGGGGGGGGAACACTGAAGCTTTCTTT. The encoded protein is CASSFWGGNTEAFF. The chain joins TRBV5-5 to TRBJ1-1, with D perhaps matching TRBD1 (5 bases). V dropped 2 bases and J dropped 1 base, with 9 bases sitting between them. Germline assignment: CDR1 SGHKS and CDR2 YYEKEE (reference sequence). The CDR3 loop spans 14 amino acids.

This clonotype was picked up a small number of times. Written as DNA, the CDR3 is TGTGCCAGCAGCTTGGCGACTAGCGGGCACCACAATGAGCAGTTCTTC. Translation gives CASSLATSGHHNEQFF. The chain employs TRBV7-9 and TRBJ2-1; 10 positions match TRBD2. This CDR3 region has 16 residues. V lost 3 bases, J lost 5 bases, and 7 bases stayed unmatched. CDR1 and CDR2 from the germline V gene are SEHNR and FQNEAQ (reference sequence).

This clonotype turned up a few times. The V and J genes are TRBV29-1 and TRBJ2-7; TRBD1 is a possible D gene (5 bases). Trimming pared 7 bases from V and 1 base from J, leaving 8 bases between. CDR1 and CDR2 from the germline V gene are SQVTM and ANQGSEA. This CDR3 has 11 residues. The CDR3 sequence: CSATESYEQYF. CDR3 DNA sequence: TGCAGCGCGACAGAGTCCTACGAGCAGTACTTC.

The CDR3 sequence: CSADLAVSDADEQYF. CDR3 DNA sequence: TGCAGTGCGGATCTAGCGGTCTCCGACGCCGACGAGCAGTACTTC. The chain is built from TRBV20-1 and TRBJ2-7; 7 bases are shared with TRBD2. The ends lost 6 bases at V and 5 bases at J; junction bases unmatched: 16. Germline CDR1 and CDR2: DFQATT and SNEGSKA (reference sequence). The CDR3 extends over 15 amino acids.

The rearrangement joins TRBV19 to TRBJ2-1, with 8 bases aligning to TRBD2. Trimming took 4 bases from V and 10 from J; bases not matched to a gene: 9. Germline-derived CDR1 and CDR2 are LNHDA and SQIVND (reference sequence). The CDR3 spans 14 residues. The CDR3 nucleotides are TGTGCCAGTAGTACTGACCGGGGGGGCGTAGAGCAGTTCTTC. Protein product: CASSTDRGGVEQFF.

The chain links TRBV20-1 to TRBJ2-3, with 16 nucleotides matching TRBD2. V trimming: 0 bases; J trimming: 8 bases; junction bases outside the gene matches: 14. Looked up from germline, CDR1 is DFQATT and CDR2 is SNEGSKA (reference sequence). The CDR3 totals 19 residues. The CDR3 DNA is TGCAGTGCTAGAGAGCCCCCTACCGGGACTAGCGGGAGGGCACTTACGCAGTATTTT. Protein sequence: CSAREPPTGTSGRALTQYF.